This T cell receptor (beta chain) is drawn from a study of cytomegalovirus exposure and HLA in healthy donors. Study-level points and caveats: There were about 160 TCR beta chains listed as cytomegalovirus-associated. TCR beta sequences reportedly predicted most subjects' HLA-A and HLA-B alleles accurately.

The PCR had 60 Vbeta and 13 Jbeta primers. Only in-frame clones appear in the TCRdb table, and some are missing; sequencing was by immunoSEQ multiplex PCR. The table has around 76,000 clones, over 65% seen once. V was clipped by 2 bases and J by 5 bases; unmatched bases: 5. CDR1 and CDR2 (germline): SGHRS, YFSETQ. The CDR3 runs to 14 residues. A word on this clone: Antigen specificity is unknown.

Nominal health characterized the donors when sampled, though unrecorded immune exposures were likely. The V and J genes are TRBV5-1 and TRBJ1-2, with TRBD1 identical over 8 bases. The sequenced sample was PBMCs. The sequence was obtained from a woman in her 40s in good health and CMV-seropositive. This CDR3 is CASSLQGGNYGYTF. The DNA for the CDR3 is TGCGCCAGCAGCTTACAGGGGGGAAATTATGGCTACACCTTC. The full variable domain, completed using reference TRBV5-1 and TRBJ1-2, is KAGVTQTPRYLIKTRGQQVTLSCSPISGHRSVSWYQQTPGQGLQFLFEYFSETQRNKGNFPGRFSGRQFSNSRSEMNVSTLELGDSALYLCASSLQGGNYGYTFGSGTRLTVV.